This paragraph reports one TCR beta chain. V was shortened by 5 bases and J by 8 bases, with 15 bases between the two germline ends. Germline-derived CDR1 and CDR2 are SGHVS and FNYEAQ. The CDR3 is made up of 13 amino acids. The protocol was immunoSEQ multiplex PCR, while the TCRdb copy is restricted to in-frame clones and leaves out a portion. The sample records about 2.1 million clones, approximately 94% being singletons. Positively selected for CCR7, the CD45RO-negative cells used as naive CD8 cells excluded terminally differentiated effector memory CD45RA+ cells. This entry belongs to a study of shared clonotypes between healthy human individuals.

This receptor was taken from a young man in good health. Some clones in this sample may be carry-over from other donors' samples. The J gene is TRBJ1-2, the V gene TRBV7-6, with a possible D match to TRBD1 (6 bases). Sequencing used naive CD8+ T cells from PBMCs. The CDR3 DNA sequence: TGTGCCAGCAGCCCAGTGGGGGGCTGGGGCTACACCTTC. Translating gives CASSPVGGWGYTF. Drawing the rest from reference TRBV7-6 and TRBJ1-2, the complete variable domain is GAGVSQSPRYKVTKRGQDVALRCDPISGHVSLYWYRQALGQGPEFLTYFNYEAQQDKSGLPNDRFSAERPEGSISTLTIQRTEQRDSAMYRCASSPVGGWGYTFGSGTRLTVV.